These T cell receptor beta chains were read from a single sample in a study of beta chain features in type 1 diabetes. Generated by immunoSEQ multiplex PCR, the TCRdb table keeps only in-frame clones and is missing some. The top ten hold approximately 6.7% of the sample, which has under 400,000 clones, approximately 14% seen once. Sequencing used central memory CD4+ T cells from blood. The receptors come from a man aged 25 to 45 in good health. Each CDR3 is given with its conserved first and last residue. A D gene is named only where the DNA matches it firmly. Some rows mark clone size as missing; the rest say once, few, many or name a class of expanded clone.

d_gene	j_gene	abundance	len	v_gene	CDR3nt	CDR3aa
.	TRBJ1-4	few	15	TRBV7-8	TGTGCCAGCAGCTTAATGGCTCAGGGAAATGAAAAACTGTTTTTT	CASSLMAQGNEKLFF
TRBD2	TRBJ2-3	.	18	TRBV11-3	TGTGCCAGCAGCCCGAGACTAGCTGAAATGGGAATCACAGATACGCAGTATTTT	CASSPRLAEMGITDTQYF
TRBD1	TRBJ2-5	.	16	TRBV6-5	TGTGCCAGCAGTTACTCGAAGACAGGGGGTCGAGAGACCCAGTACTTC	CASSYSKTGGRETQYF
.	TRBJ1-6	many	15	TRBV4-3	TGCGCCAGCAGCCAAGATCGATCCGGGATTTCACCCCTCCACTTT	CASSQDRSGISPLHF
TRBD2	TRBJ2-3	.	15	TRBV5-8	TGTGCCAGCAGCTTGGTAGCGGGCGTCTCGGATACGCAGTATTTT	CASSLVAGVSDTQYF
.	TRBJ1-2	few	14	TRBV7-2	TGTGCCAGCAGCTTAGACCGGCGCAGTGATGGCTACACCTTC	CASSLDRRSDGYTF
.	TRBJ1-5	few	17	TRBV15	TGTGCCACCAGCAGAGATCGGGGGGCGCAGGGCAATCAGCCCCAGCATTTT	CATSRDRGAQGNQPQHF
.	TRBJ1-5	.	14	TRBV2	TGTGCCAGCGTCCAGGGCTGGGGCAATCAGCCCCAGCATTTT	CASVQGWGNQPQHF
.	TRBJ1-5	few	13	TRBV7-9	TGTGCCAGCAGTTTAGGACGGGATCAGCCCCAGCATTTT	CASSLGRDQPQHF
TRBD2	TRBJ2-1	.	16	TRBV7-2	TGTGCCAGCAGCTTGGGGCTCCCTGCTGGTACTAGCGGTCAGTTCTTC	CASSLGLPAGTSGQFF
.	TRBJ2-2	.	16	TRBV4-3	TGCGCCAGCAGCCAAAGGGCAGGGGGGGACACCGGGGAGCTGTTTTTT	CASSQRAGGDTGELFF
.	TRBJ2-2	.	13	TRBV4-1	TGCGCCAGCAGCCGGCCCAATACCGGGGAGCTGTTTTTT	CASSRPNTGELFF
.	TRBJ2-3	.	12	TRBV30	TGTGCCTGCTCCCCGGGGACAGATACGCAGTATTTT	CACSPGTDTQYF
TRBD1	TRBJ2-2	few	15	TRBV11-2	TGTGCCAGCAGCTTAGCAGGGGGTAACACCGGGGAGCTGTTTTTT	CASSLAGGNTGELFF
TRBD1	TRBJ2-1	few	14	TRBV18	TGTGCCAGCTCCCCGGGACAGCTATACAATGAGCAGTTCTTC	CASSPGQLYNEQFF
.	TRBJ1-4	.	14	TRBV5-4	TGTGCCAGCAGCCCAAAGGCCGGGCCTGAAAAACTGTTTTTT	CASSPKAGPEKLFF
TRBD1	TRBJ2-5	once	18	TRBV18	TGTGCCAGCTCACCCATCCCGGGACAGGGGGCGCTCACAGAGACCCAGTACTTC	CASSPIPGQGALTETQYF
.	TRBJ2-7	.	15	TRBV9	TGTGCCAGCAGCGCCGACGACGGAACATACTACGAGCAGTACTTC	CASSADDGTYYEQYF
.	TRBJ1-2	many	14	TRBV5-6	TGTGCCAGCAGCCCGGTAAGGGGTACGAGTGGCTACACCTTC	CASSPVRGTSGYTF
.	TRBJ1-5	few	20	TRBV21-1	TGTGCCAGCAGCAAAGCGCGAGGGGGACAGGGATGGAGTAGCAATCAGCCCCAGCATTTT	CASSKARGGQGWSSNQPQHF
.	TRBJ2-7	few	12	TRBV7-9	TGTGCCAGCAGCTCGACAGATTACGAGCAGTACTTC	CASSSTDYEQYF
.	TRBJ2-5	.	13	TRBV7-2	TGTGCCAGCAGCTTAGGACAGAAAGAGACCCAGTACTTC	CASSLGQKETQYF
.	TRBJ2-2	.	15	TRBV7-2	TGTGCCAGCAGCTTGGCTAGTTTAACCGCCGGGGAGCTGTTTTTT	CASSLASLTAGELFF
.	TRBJ2-4	.	14	TRBV5-1	TGTGCCAGCAGCGAACAGGGCCCCAAAAACATTCAGTACTTC	CASSEQGPKNIQYF
TRBD1	TRBJ2-7	few	14	TRBV7-3	TGTGCCAGCAGCCTCGACAGGGGGGACTACGAGCAGTACTTC	CASSLDRGDYEQYF
TRBD1	TRBJ2-2	.	14	TRBV7-3	TGTGCCAGCAGCTCGAGACAGGGATCCGGGGAGCTGTTTTTT	CASSSRQGSGELFF
.	TRBJ2-1	few	16	TRBV13	TGTGCCAGCAGCTTTGACGCTTCGGCGAGATACAATGAGCAGTTCTTC	CASSFDASARYNEQFF
.	TRBJ1-5	few	15	TRBV6-5	TGTGCCAGCAGCCGAGGAGGGGGGGGCCAGCAGCCCCAGCATTTT	CASSRGGGGQQPQHF
.	TRBJ2-1	many	16	TRBV18	TGTGCCAGCTCACGGGAGATACTAGATTCCTACAATGAGCAGTTCTTC	CASSREILDSYNEQFF